This T cell receptor (beta chain) was sequenced for a study of CD8+ T cells in alopecia areata. Study-level background: Those receiving the skin were approximately 6-10-week-old female C3H/HeJ mice, whose grafts came from approximately 6-12-month-old C3H/HeJ donors with spontaneous alopecia.

cDNA serving as the sequencing template came from extracted, reverse transcribed RNA. Assay used: immunoSEQ multiplex PCR; TCRdb lists only in-frame clones, some missing. This record lists approximately 300,000 clones, none seen once only, and the top ten clones contain roughly 1.2%. Sorting of pooled cutaneous lymph node cells used CD4, CD8alpha, NKG2D, NKG2ACE and other markers. The germline V gene encodes CDR1 GKSSPN and CDR2 SITVG. The V and J ends lost 2 bases and 0 bases respectively, with 10 bases between them. CDR3 length: 14 amino acids. Study-level findings and limits: Lesional scalp displayed greater clonality than normal scalp, most notably in alopecia totalis/universalis. Scalp sequencing also captures normal skin's resident alphabeta T cells. TCR sharing was clearer in mice than between patients, perhaps partly owing to patient HLA diversity.

In the case of this clone: The antigen is unknown. Germline and genes here are mouse. The DNA ends 4 residues before the CDR3 does, and the rest of the CDR3 is filled in from the germline J gene.

The sequence came from a C3H/HeJ mouse with alopecia areata. This mouse strain has H2-k as its MHC haplotype. Sequenced material: CD4+ T cells sorted from a lymph node. The V call is TRBV31, the J call TRBJ1-2; TRBD1 is a possible D gene (5 bases). The CDR3 protein is CAWSSAGTNSDYTF. CDR3 DNA (partial): TGTGCCTGGAGTTCCGCAGGGACAAACTCC.